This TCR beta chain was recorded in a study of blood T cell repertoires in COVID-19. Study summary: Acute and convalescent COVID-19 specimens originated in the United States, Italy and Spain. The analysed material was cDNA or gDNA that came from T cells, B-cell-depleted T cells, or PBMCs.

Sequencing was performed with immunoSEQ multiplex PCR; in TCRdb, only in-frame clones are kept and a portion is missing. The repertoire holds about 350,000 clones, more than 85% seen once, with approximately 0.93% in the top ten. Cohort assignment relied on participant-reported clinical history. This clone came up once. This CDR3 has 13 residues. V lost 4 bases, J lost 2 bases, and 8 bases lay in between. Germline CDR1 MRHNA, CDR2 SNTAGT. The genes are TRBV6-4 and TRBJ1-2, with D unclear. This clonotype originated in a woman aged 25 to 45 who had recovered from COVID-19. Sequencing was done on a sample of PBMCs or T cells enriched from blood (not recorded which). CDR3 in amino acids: CASSAGQNYGYTF. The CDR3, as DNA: TGTGCCAGCAGTGCGGGTCAGAACTATGGCTACACCTTC.